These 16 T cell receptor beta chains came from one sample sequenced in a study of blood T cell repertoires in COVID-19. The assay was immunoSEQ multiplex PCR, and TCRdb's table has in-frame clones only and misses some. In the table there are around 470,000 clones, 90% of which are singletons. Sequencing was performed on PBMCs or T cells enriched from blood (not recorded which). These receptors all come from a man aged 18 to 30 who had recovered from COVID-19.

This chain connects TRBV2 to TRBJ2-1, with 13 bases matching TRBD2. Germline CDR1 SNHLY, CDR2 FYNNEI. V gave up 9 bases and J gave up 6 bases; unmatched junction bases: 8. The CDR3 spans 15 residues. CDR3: CASDLTSGRSNEQFF. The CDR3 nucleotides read TGTGCCAGTGATTTGACTAGCGGGAGGTCCAATGAGCAGTTCTTC.

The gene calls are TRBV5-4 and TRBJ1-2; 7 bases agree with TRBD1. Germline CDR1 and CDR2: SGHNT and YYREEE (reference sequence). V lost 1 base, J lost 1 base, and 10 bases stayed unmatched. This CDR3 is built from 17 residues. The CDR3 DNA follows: TGTGCCAGCAGCTTGAGGGCAGGGGGACTTTATAACTATGGCTACACCTTC. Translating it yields CASSLRAGGLYNYGYTF.

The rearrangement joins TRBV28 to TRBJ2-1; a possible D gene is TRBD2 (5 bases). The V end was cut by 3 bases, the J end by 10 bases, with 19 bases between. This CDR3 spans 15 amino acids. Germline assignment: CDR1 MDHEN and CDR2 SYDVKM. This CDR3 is CASSLGRRVGLEQFF. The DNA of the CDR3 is TGTGCCAGCAGTTTGGGTAGGCGGGTGGGGTTGGAGCAGTTCTTC.

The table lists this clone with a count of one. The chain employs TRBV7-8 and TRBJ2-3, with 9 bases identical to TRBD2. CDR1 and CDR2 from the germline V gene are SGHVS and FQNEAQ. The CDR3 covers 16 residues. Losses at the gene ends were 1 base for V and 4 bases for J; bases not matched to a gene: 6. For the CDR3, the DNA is TGTGCCAGCAGCTTAGAGGCTAGCGGGACTTCAGATACGCAGTATTTT. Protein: CASSLEASGTSDTQYF.

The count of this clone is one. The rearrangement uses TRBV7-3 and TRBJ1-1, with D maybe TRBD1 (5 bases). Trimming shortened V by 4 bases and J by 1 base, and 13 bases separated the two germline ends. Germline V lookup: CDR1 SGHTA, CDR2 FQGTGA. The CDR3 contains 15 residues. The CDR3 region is CASSSPTVKNTEAFF. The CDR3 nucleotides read TGTGCCAGCAGCTCACCGACAGTCAAGAACACTGAAGCTTTCTTT.

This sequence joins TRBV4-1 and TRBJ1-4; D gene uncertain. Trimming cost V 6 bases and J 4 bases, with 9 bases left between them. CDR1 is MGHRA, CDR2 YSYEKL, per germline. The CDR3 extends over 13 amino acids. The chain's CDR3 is CASRGSSNEKLFF. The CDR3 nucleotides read TGCGCCAGCAGGGGCAGTAGTAATGAAAAACTGTTTTTT.

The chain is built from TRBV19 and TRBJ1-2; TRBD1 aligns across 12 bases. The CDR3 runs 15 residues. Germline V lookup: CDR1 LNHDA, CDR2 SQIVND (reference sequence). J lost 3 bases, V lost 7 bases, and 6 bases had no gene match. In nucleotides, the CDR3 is TGTGCCAGTAAGGGACAGGGGGCGCAAGACTATGGCTACACCTTC. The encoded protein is CASKGQGAQDYGYTF.

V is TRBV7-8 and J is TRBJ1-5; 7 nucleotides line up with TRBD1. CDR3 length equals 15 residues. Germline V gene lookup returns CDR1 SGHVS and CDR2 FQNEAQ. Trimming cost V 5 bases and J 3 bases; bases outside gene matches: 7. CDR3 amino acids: CASSPSTGINQPQHF. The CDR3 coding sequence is TGTGCCAGCAGCCCCTCGACAGGGATCAATCAGCCCCAGCATTTT.

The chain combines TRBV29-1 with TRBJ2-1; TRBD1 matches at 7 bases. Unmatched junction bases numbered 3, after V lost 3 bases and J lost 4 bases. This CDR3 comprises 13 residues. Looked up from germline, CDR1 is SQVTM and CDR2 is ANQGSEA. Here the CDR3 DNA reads TGCAGCGTTGAGAAGGACAGGTACAATGAGCAGTTCTTC. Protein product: CSVEKDRYNEQFF.

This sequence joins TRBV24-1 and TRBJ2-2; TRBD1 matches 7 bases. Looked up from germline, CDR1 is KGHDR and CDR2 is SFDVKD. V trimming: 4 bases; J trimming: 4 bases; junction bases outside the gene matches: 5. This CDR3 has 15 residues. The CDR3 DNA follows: TGTGCCACCAGTGAGGCCGGGACAGTCACCGGGGAGCTGTTTTTT. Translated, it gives CATSEAGTVTGELFF.

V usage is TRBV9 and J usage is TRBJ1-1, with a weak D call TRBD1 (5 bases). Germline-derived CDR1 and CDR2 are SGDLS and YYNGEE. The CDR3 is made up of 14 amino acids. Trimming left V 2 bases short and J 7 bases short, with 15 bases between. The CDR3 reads CASSVGGVFGEAFF. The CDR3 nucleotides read TGTGCCAGCAGCGTCGGGGGGGTATTTGGTGAAGCTTTCTTT.

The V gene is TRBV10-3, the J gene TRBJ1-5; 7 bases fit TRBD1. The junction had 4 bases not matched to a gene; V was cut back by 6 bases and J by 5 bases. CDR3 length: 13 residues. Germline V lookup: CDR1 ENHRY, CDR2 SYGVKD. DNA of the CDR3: TGTGCCATCAGAGGACAGGATTATCAGCCCCAGCATTTT. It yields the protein CAIRGQDYQPQHF.

The CDR3 bases are TGCAGCGTTGACTTCGGACAGAACTATGGCTACACCTTC. It translates to CSVDFGQNYGYTF. The V call is TRBV29-1, the J call TRBJ1-2; a possible D gene is TRBD1 (6 bases). Germline-derived CDR1 and CDR2 are SQVTM and ANQGSEA. The germline V and J ends were trimmed by 3 bases and 2 bases, with 10 bases remaining between them. The CDR3 spans 13 residues.

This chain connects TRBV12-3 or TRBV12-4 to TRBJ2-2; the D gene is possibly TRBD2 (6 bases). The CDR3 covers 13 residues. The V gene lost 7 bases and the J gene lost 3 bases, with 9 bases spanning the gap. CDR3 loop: CASNLAYTGELFF. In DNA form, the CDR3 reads TGTGCCAGCAACCTAGCGTACACCGGGGAGCTGTTTTTT.

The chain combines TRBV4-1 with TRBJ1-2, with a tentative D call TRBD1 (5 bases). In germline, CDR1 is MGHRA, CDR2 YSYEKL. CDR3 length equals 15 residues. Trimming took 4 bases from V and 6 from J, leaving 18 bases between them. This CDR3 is CASSRGGGTKDGYTF. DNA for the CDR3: TGCGCCAGCAGCCGGGGCGGGGGGACTAAAGATGGCTACACCTTC.

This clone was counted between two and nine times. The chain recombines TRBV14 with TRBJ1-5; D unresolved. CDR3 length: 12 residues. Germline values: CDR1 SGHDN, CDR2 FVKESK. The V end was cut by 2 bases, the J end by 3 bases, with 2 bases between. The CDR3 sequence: CASSQYNQPQHF. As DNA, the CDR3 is TGTGCCAGCAGCCAATACAATCAGCCCCAGCATTTT.